These 21 T cell receptor beta chains share one sample of origin, sequenced in a study of early T cells in non-severe SARS-CoV-2 infection. TCRdb re-derived calls from the 5' RACE reads in MiXCR, one entry per CDR3 protein. The table includes about 100,000 distinct CDR3 sequences, approximately 13% detected once. Sequencing was performed on whole blood. The receptors come from an adult who was a healthcare worker with PCR-confirmed SARS-CoV-2 infection or an uninfected control (not recorded which).

This clonotype appeared a few times. The genes are TRBV12-3 or TRBV12-4 and TRBJ1-2; a possible D gene is TRBD1 (6 bases). The CDR3 is 12 residues long. The germline V and J ends were trimmed by 7 bases and 7 bases, with 13 bases remaining between them. The CDR3 loop reads CASTRTDGGYTF. The DNA for the CDR3 is TGTGCCAGCACCCGGACAGACGGTGGCTACACCTTC.

This clonotype was observed many times. The DNA is left out, because the CDR3 cannot be placed on it with certainty; the CDR3 is given as TCRdb lists it. This chain connects TRBV27 to TRBJ2-2; the table assigns TRBD1, which was not confirmed against the DNA. The CDR3 length equals 15 residues, ends included. Germline V CDR1 and CDR2: MNHEY, SMNVEV (reference sequence). The CDR3 loop is CASSWAPRGPGSCFF.

This clonotype was recorded a few times. V and J are TRBV7-2 and TRBJ1-1, with TRBD1 identical over 7 bases. CDR1 is SGHTA and CDR2 is FQGNSA in the germline V gene. This CDR3 spans 14 amino acids. The trim removed 3 bases at V and 10 bases at J, leaving 11 bases unmatched. CDR3 region: CASSFLTGVEGAFF. DNA for the CDR3: TGTGCCAGCAGCTTTCTCACAGGGGTGGAGGGAGCTTTCTTT.

This clonotype came up a few times. The V gene is TRBV2, the J gene TRBJ2-5, with a tentative D call TRBD1 (7 bases). The CDR3 has 14 residues. Germline CDR1 is SNHLY and CDR2 is FYNNEI. Deletions cut 6 bases from V and 0 bases from J, with 11 bases between. The CDR3, as DNA: TGTGCCAGCAGCGCGGGACAGCACCAAGAGACCCAGTACTTC. It specifies CASSAGQHQETQYF.

This sequence joins TRBV7-8 and TRBJ1-4; D possibly corresponds to TRBD1 (6 bases). Germline-derived CDR1 and CDR2 are SGHVS and FQNEAQ. The V and J ends lost 2 bases and 5 bases respectively, with 15 bases between them. CDR3 length equals 16 residues. CDR3 coding DNA: TGTGCCAGCAGCTTATTTACGATACAGGGAAATGAAAAACTGTTTTTT. Amino acid sequence: CASSLFTIQGNEKLFF.

This clonotype was picked up a small number of times. The rearrangement uses TRBV11-2 and TRBJ1-3; TRBD1 matches 7 bases. From germline, CDR1 is SGHAT and CDR2 FQNNGV. The CDR3 contains 15 residues. Germline trimming cut 3 bases from V and 8 bases from J; bases unmatched to any gene: 10. This chain's CDR3 is CASSFGDREFDTIYF. The CDR3 bases are TGTGCCAGCAGCTTCGGCGACAGGGAGTTTGACACCATATATTTT.

The chain uses TRBV6-5 and TRBJ1-2; unclear D gene. The CDR3 extends over 13 amino acids. The V end lost 5 bases, the J end lost 4 bases, and 11 bases lay between the germline ends. Germline assignment: CDR1 MNHEY and CDR2 SVGAGI. The CDR3 protein is CASSNGGSYGYTF. CDR3 DNA sequence: TGTGCCAGCAGTAACGGCGGGTCCTATGGCTACACCTTC.

This clonotype occurred many times. The rearrangement uses TRBV14 and TRBJ2-1; D not resolved. The CDR3 covers 15 residues. Trimming took 0 bases from V and 4 from J, leaving 10 bases between them. Germline loops: CDR1 SGHDN, CDR2 FVKESK. The CDR3 reads CASSQERGRYNEQFF. The CDR3 DNA follows: TGTGCCAGCAGCCAAGAACGTGGACGATACAATGAGCAGTTCTTC.

This clonotype has a count of ten or more. The V and J genes are TRBV15 and TRBJ2-5; tentatively, D is TRBD1 (6 bases). The V gene's germline CDR1 is LNHNV and CDR2 YYDKDF (reference sequence). The length of the CDR3 is 15 residues. Trimming took off 7 bases at V and 0 bases at J, with 15 bases between the two ends. The CDR3 sequence: CATMPGDPHQETQYF. The DNA for the CDR3 is TGTGCCACCATGCCAGGGGACCCCCACCAAGAGACCCAGTACTTC.

This clonotype was recorded many times. This chain links TRBV3-1 with TRBJ2-3; 8 bases match TRBD1. The CDR3 loop spans 16 amino acids. Unmatched junction bases numbered 8, after V lost 4 bases and J lost 2 bases. Germline CDR1 LGHDT, CDR2 YNNKEL (reference sequence). This CDR3 is CASSLLGDRTTDTQYF. The CDR3 DNA reads TGTGCCAGCAGCCTCCTTGGGGACAGGACCACAGATACGCAGTATTTT.

Ten or more counts support this clonotype. The chain carries TRBV5-1 and TRBJ2-3; D unresolved. This CDR3 is 15 amino acids long. Germline CDR1 SGHRS, CDR2 YFSETQ. Trimming stripped 1 base from V and 0 bases from J, with 9 bases between. The CDR3 DNA sequence: TGCGCCAGCAGCTTGATTGGGCGAAGCACAGATACGCAGTATTTT. As protein: CASSLIGRSTDTQYF.

This clonotype has ten or more counts. The CDR3 protein is CAISEPRQGAAGANVLTF. CDR3 DNA sequence: TGTGCCATCAGTGAGCCAAGACAGGGGGCGGCTGGGGCCAACGTCCTGACTTTC. This chain connects TRBV10-3 to TRBJ2-6; 10 bases are shared with TRBD1. The V segment lost 2 bases and the J segment 2 bases; nucleotides outside the gene matches: 6. CDR1 and CDR2 from the germline V gene are ENHRY and SYGVKD. This CDR3 contains 18 residues.

The sample holds many counts of this clonotype. The V call is TRBV27, the J call TRBJ2-5; possibly TRBD2 for D (6 bases). The CDR3 extends over 13 amino acids. Trimming cost V 8 bases and J 0 bases, with 10 bases left between them. CDR1 and CDR2 from the germline V gene are MNHEY and SMNVEV (reference sequence). CDR3 nucleotide sequence: TGTGCCAGCCGTCGGGGGAACCAAGAGACCCAGTACTTC. Its protein is CASRRGNQETQYF.

This chain uses TRBV20-1 with TRBJ1-2, with D perhaps TRBD1 (6 bases). The CDR3 loop spans 14 amino acids. Germline V gene sequence: CDR1 DFQATT, CDR2 SNEGSKA (reference sequence). Between the trimmed V and J ends, which lost 0 bases and 6 bases, there was a span of 14 bases. CDR3 loop: CSARDGGAIDGYTF. CDR3 sequence (DNA): TGCAGTGCTAGAGATGGGGGGGCGATTGATGGCTACACCTTC.

Ten or more counts support this clonotype. The chain has TRBV6-6 and TRBJ2-7; D is unresolved. Per germline, CDR1 MNHNY and CDR2 SVGAGI (reference sequence). The length of the CDR3 is 13 residues. Trimming stripped 3 bases from V and 6 bases from J, with 12 bases between. CDR3 in DNA: TGTGCCAGCAGTTATCCCGACGAGTCCGAGCAGTACTTC. Encoded protein: CASSYPDESEQYF.

The rearrangement links TRBV7-2 to TRBJ1-2; the D gene is possibly TRBD1 (5 bases). Germline V gene data show CDR1 as SGHTA and CDR2 as FQGNSA. Deletions cut 7 bases from V and 4 bases from J, with 13 bases between. The CDR3 is 13 residues long. The CDR3 DNA sequence: TGTGCCAGCACCCTAGGACAAACCTATGGCTACACCTTC. As protein: CASTLGQTYGYTF.

The chain links TRBV10-3 to TRBJ1-2, with D possibly TRBD1 on 5 matching bases. Looked up from germline, CDR1 is ENHRY and CDR2 is SYGVKD. V lost 6 bases, J lost 8 bases, and 10 bases lay in between. The CDR3 loop spans 11 amino acids. CDR3: CAIRQEGGYTF. The CDR3 DNA is TGTGCCATCAGACAGGAGGGAGGCTACACCTTC.

The gene calls are TRBV5-1 and TRBJ2-7; TRBD1 matches at 8 bases. Per the germline V gene, CDR1 is SGHRS and CDR2 is YFSETQ. V gave up 4 bases and J gave up 2 bases; unmatched junction bases: 11. The CDR3 has 16 amino acids. The CDR3 sequence is CASSPRQGLFAYEQYF. Here the CDR3 DNA reads TGCGCCAGCAGCCCCCGACAGGGGCTTTTCGCCTACGAGCAGTACTTC.

V and J are TRBV29-1 and TRBJ2-3; D is uncertain. Germline lookup yields CDR1 SQVTM and CDR2 ANQGSEA. V was trimmed by 0 bases and J by 5 bases, leaving 9 bases between them. The CDR3 has 13 amino acids. CDR3 coding DNA: TGCAGCGTTGAAGATGGACGGAAAGATACGCAGTATTTT. This translates into CSVEDGRKDTQYF.

This clonotype has just a few counts. This rearrangement joins TRBV29-1 to TRBJ2-3; D call uncertain. The CDR3 is made up of 14 amino acids. The germline V gene has CDR1 SQVTM and CDR2 ANQGSEA. The V end lost 3 bases, the J end lost 5 bases, and 15 bases lay between the germline ends. CDR3 amino acids: CSVDLASPQDTQYF. The DNA of the CDR3 is TGCAGCGTTGATCTGGCGTCACCCCAAGATACGCAGTATTTT.

The J gene is TRBJ2-3, the V gene TRBV29-1; TRBD1 is a possible D gene (6 bases). The V gene's germline CDR1 is SQVTM and CDR2 ANQGSEA. The CDR3 is 15 residues long. The V and J ends lost 4 bases and 1 base respectively, with 15 bases between them. The DNA of the CDR3 is TGCAGCGTTGCTGAACAGGGTTCGGGCACAGATACGCAGTATTTT. Translated: CSVAEQGSGTDTQYF.